The source of this T cell receptor beta chain is a study of T cell repertoires in cytomegalovirus infection. Study summary: Well-studied HLA-B-restricted epitopes and recently identified HLA-C-restricted epitopes of CMV were both used in the study. Matching HLA type and CMV infection were both indicated by public TCR beta signatures. Study-wide findings and caveats: The cumulative frequency of public TCR beta families distinguished individuals who carried CMV together with the relevant HLA. The study found HLA-C-restricted CMV-specific TCR beta clonotypes dominating the ex vivo response.

Germline assignment: CDR1 MNHEY and CDR2 SVGEGT. V was shortened by 3 bases and J by 1 base, with 9 bases between the two germline ends. The CDR3 is made up of 15 amino acids. There are a few counts of this clonotype. What it recognizes is unknown. TCRdb passed the reads through MiXCR, listing each CDR3 protein once. Altogether some 940,000 distinct CDR3 sequences are present, around 31% being singletons, with the ten largest covering roughly 13%. This TCR derives from a human donor in good health (CMV status not recorded). Some clones in this sample may be carry-over from other donors' samples. V usage is TRBV6-2 or TRBV6-3 and J usage is TRBJ2-2, with D hard to call. The starting material was cultured CD8+ T cells from PBMCs, obtained from culture after CMV antigen stimulation. In DNA form, the CDR3 reads TGTGCCAGCAGTTATACAGCCGTGAACACCGGGGAGCTGTTTTTT. This sequence encodes CASSYTAVNTGELFF.